Listed here is a single T cell receptor (beta chain). Patients had residual fresh-frozen tumor tissue and more than two years of survival data. Blood PBMC samples: pre-vaccination, two weeks post third vaccination, and at tumor progression. Per the germline V gene, CDR1 is MNHEY and CDR2 is SMNVEV (reference sequence). V was pared by 6 bases and J by 11 bases, with 22 bases between. CDR3 length: 14 residues. The data derive from a study of glioma-infiltrating T cells after dendritic cell vaccination. Study information: Autologous tumor lysate-pulsed dendritic cell vaccination was given between the early 2000s and the early 2010s. Autologous tumor lysate was loaded overnight onto monocyte-derived dendritic cells grown seven days with IL-4 and GM-CSF.

Libraries were prepared by immunoSEQ multiplex PCR; TCRdb keeps only in-frame clonotypes and omits some of them. This sample has approximately 22,000 clones; 79% occur once, and the top ten carry under 40%. This sequence originates from a human donor with glioblastoma. This chain joins TRBV27 and TRBJ1-1, with D tentatively TRBD1 (6 bases). Source: blood, taken before dendritic cell vaccination. CDR3 sequence (DNA): TGTGCCAGCAGGCCCTTGGACAGTACCTTTGTCGCTTTCTTT. Amino acids: CASRPLDSTFVAFF.